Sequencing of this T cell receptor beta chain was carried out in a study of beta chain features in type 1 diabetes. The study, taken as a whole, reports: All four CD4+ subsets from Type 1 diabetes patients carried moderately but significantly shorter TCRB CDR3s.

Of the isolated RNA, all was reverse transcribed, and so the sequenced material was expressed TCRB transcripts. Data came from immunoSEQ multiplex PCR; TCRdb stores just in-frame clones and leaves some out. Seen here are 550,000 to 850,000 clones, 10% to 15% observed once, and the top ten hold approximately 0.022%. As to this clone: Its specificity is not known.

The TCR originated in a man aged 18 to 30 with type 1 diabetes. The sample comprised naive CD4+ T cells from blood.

The CDR3 protein is CASSPMGDRGDQPQHF. CDR3 DNA sequence: TGTGCCAGCAGCCCCATGGGGGACAGGGGGGATCAGCCCCAGCATTTT. The chain carries TRBV7-3 and TRBJ1-5; 11 nucleotides align to TRBD1. This CDR3 is built from 16 residues. Trimming took 5 bases from V and 5 from J; bases not matched to a gene: 8. CDR1 and CDR2 (germline): SGHTA, FQGTGA.